Here is one T cell receptor (beta chain) with its context. The entry originates in a study of blood T cell repertoires in COVID-19. About the research overall: Acute-phase and convalescent COVID-19 samples originated in the United States, Italy and Spain. T cells, B-cell-depleted T cells, or PBMCs provided the cDNA or gDNA that served as material.

Looked up from germline, CDR1 is SGHDT and CDR2 is YYEEEE. This CDR3 is built from 15 residues. Trimming cost V 0 bases and J 0 bases, with 8 bases left between them. Authors' analysis steps: Reference gene primers were amplified, and this amplification served to estimate nucleated cell counts. Here immunoSEQ multiplex PCR was the method, and the copy in TCRdb shows in-frame clones only, minus some. The V and J calls and clone size were taken over from that table, and D and trimming were inferred from the DNA. The sample holds tens of thousands of clones, 84% seen once. This chain links TRBV5-6 with TRBJ2-3, with D uncertain. This receptor was identified in a man aged 40-50 years with acute or convalescent COVID-19. Sequencing input: peripheral blood. The CDR3 reads CASSLGQVSTDTQYF. CDR3 sequence (DNA): TGTGCCAGCAGCTTGGGGCAGGTGAGCACAGATACGCAGTATTTT.